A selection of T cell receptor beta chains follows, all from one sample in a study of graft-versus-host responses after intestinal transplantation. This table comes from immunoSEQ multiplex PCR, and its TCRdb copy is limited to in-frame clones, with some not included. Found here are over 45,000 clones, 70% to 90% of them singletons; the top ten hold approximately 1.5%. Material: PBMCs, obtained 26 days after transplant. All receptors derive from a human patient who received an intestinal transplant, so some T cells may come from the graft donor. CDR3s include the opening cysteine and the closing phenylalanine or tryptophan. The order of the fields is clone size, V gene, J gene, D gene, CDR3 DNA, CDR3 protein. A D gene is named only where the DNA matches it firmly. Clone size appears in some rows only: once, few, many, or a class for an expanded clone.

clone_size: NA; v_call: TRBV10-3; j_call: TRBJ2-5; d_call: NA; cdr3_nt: TGTGCCATCAGTGAGAATCTGTACCAAGAGACCCAGTACTTC; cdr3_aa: CAISENLYQETQYF
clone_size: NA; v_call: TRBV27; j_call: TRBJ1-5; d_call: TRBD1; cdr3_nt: TGTGCCAGCAGTGCTGCGACAGGGGGGATCAATCAGCCCCAGCATTTT; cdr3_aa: CASSAATGGINQPQHF
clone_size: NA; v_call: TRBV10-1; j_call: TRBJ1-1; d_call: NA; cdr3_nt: TGCGCCAGCAGTGCGAAGAGGAACACTGAAGCTTTCTTT; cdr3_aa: CASSAKRNTEAFF
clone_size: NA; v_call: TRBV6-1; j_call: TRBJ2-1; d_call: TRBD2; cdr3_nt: TGTGCCAGCAGTGAATACCAGCCCCGGACTAGCGGGAGTTGGAATGAGCAGTTCTTC; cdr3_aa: CASSEYQPRTSGSWNEQFF
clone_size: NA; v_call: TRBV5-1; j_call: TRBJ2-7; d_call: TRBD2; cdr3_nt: TGCGCCAGCAGCTTGACGCCACTAGCGGGAGGGGATAAGACACACGAGCAGTACTTC; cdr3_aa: CASSLTPLAGGDKTHEQYF
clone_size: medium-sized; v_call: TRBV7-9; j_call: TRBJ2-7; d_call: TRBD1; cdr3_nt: TGTGCCAGCAGCTTGACAGGGGCCAACTACGAGCAGTACTTC; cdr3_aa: CASSLTGANYEQYF
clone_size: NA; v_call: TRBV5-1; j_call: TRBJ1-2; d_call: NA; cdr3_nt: TGCGCCAGCAGCGGGGAGCAGGGGCTTAACTATGGCTACACCTTC; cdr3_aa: CASSGEQGLNYGYTF
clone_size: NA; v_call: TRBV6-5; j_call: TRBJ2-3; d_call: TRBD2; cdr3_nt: TGTGCCAGCAGTTACCTGGGCGGGGGGGTTGGGGATACGCAGTATTTT; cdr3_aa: CASSYLGGGVGDTQYF
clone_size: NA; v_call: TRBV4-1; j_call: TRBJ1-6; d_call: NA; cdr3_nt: TGCGCCAGCAGCCAAGAACAGAATAATTCACCCCTCCACTTT; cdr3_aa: CASSQEQNNSPLHF
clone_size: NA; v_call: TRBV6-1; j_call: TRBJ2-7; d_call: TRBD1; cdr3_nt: TGTGCCAGCAGTAGTCAGGGGGCCTACGAGCAGTACTTC; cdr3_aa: CASSSQGAYEQYF
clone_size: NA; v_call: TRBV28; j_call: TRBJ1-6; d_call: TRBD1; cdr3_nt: TGTGCCAGCAGTTTACGGGCTCGGACAGGCTATAATTCACCCCTCCACTTT; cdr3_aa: CASSLRARTGYNSPLHF
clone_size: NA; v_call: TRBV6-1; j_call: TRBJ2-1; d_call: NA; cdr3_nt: TGTGCCAGCAGTGGACAGGGACTGAGCTCCTACAATGAGCAGTTCTTC; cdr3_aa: CASSGQGLSSYNEQFF
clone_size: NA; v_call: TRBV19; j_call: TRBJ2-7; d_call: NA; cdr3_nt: TGTGCCAGTAGTTTTTCGACAGGTACCTACGAGCAGTACTTC; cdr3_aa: CASSFSTGTYEQYF
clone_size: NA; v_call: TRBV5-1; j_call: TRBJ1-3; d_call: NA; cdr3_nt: TGCGCCAGCAGCTTGGACCGCGGGAGCTCTGGAAACACCATATATTTT; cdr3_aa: CASSLDRGSSGNTIYF
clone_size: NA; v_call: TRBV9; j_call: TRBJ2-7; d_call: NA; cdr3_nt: TGTGCCAGCAGCCCCTACCCTAGCTCCTACGAGCAGTACTTC; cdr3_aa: CASSPYPSSYEQYF
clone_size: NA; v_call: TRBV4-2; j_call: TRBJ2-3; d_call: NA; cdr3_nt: TGTGCCAGCAGCCACGTAAGCGGGAGCACAGATACGCAGTATTTT; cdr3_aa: CASSHVSGSTDTQYF
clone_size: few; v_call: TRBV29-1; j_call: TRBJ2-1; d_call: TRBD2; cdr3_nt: TGCAGCGTGCTGGGACTAGCGGGGGCTTTGTACAATGAGCAGTTCTTC; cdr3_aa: CSVLGLAGALYNEQFF
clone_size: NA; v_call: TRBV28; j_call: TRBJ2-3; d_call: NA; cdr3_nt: TGTGCCAGCAGTTTTGCAGGCCTCACACCAGATACGCAGTATTTT; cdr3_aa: CASSFAGLTPDTQYF
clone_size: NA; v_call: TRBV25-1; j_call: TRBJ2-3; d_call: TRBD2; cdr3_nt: TGTGCCAGCAGTGAATCTGGACTAGCGGGAGGAACTGATACGCAGTATTTT; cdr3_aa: CASSESGLAGGTDTQYF
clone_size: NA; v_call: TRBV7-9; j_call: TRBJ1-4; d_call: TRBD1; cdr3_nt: TGTGCCAGCAGCTTATGGGACAGGGATGAAAAACTGTTTTTT; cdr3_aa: CASSLWDRDEKLFF
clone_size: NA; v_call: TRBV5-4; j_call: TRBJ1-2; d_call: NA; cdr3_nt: TGTGCCAGCAGCTTACAGGATAACTATGGCTACACCTTC; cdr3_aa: CASSLQDNYGYTF
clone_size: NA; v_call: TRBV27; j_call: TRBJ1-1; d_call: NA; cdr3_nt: TGTGCCAGCAGTCCGACGCCCCCTACAGATAACACTGAAGCTTTCTTT; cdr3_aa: CASSPTPPTDNTEAFF
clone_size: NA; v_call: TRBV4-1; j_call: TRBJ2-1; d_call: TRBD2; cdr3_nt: TGCGCCAGCAGCACCCGGGGACTAGCGGGAGGATTCAGGATAGCCTACAATGAGCAGTTCTTC; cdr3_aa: CASSTRGLAGGFRIAYNEQFF
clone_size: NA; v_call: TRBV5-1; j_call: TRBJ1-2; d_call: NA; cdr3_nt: TGCGCCAGCAGCTTGGCCTCGGGGAGCTATGGCTACACCTTC; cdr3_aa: CASSLASGSYGYTF
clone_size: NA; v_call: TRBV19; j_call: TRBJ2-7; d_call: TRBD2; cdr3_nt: TGTGCCAGTAGTAAAACGGGACTAGCGGGGCCATGGAGCTCCTACGAGCAGTACTTC; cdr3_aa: CASSKTGLAGPWSSYEQYF
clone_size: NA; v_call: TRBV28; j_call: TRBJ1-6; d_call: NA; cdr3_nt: TGTGCCAGCAGTTTCCTACCCCGGAGCTCCTATAATTCACCCCTCCACTTT; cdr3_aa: CASSFLPRSSYNSPLHF
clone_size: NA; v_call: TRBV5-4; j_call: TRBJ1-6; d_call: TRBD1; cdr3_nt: TGTGCCAGCAGCTGGGGGACAGCAGATAATTCACCCCTCCACTTT; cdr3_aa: CASSWGTADNSPLHF
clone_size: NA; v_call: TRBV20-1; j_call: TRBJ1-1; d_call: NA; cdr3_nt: TGCAGAGCGCGTGGGAACACTGAAGCTTTCTTT; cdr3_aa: CRARGNTEAFF
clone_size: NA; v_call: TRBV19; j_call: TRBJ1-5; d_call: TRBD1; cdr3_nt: TGTGCCAGTAGTAAGACAGGGTTATCACAGCCCCAGCATTTT; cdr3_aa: CASSKTGLSQPQHF
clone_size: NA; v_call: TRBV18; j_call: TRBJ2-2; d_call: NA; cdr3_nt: TGTGCCAGCTCACTCAGGGAAGGGGTCGAGGCCTTGGCCACCGGGGAGCTGTTTTTT; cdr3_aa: CASSLREGVEALATGELFF
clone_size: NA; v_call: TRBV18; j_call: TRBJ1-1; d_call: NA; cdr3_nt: TGTGCCAGCTCACCAGCGGGTCGGGAACTCAGCACTGAAGCTTTCTTT; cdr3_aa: CASSPAGRELSTEAFF
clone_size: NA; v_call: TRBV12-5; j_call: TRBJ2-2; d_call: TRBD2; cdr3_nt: TGTGCTAGTGGGTCGGGACTAGCGGACTACACCGGGGAGCTGTTTTTT; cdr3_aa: CASGSGLADYTGELFF